Given below is one TCR beta chain in context. Antigen: not known. These data are taken from a study of T cell responses to AZD1222 COVID-19 vaccine. General study results and limits: Receipt of two AZD1222 doses was followed by a rise in Spike-specific TCR breadth and depth. In the spike-specific TCR repertoire, nearly half reportedly target unmutated variant regions. Regions 160-218 and 743-854 held dominance among vaccine-associated CD4 TCRs, which spanned spike. The study identified only five to seven AZD1222 recipients as seropositive at baseline.

J lost 5 bases, V lost 3 bases, and 5 bases had no gene match. CDR3 length equals 14 residues. Germline-derived CDR1 and CDR2 are SGHTA and FQGNSA. Sequencing was performed with immunoSEQ multiplex PCR; in TCRdb, only in-frame clones are kept and a portion is missing. Among about 130,000 clones listed, about 93% were seen once. This chain joins TRBV7-2 and TRBJ2-5, with TRBD1 identical over 8 bases. The sample was peripheral blood, taken on day 0 of AZD1222 vaccination. This TCR was recovered from an adult in good health. The CDR3 spells CASSFSQGVETQYF. The CDR3 coding sequence is TGTGCCAGCAGCTTCTCACAGGGGGTGGAGACCCAGTACTTC.